This TCR beta chain was found in a study of T-cell memory formation after mild COVID-19. Study-wide results and caveats: CD8+ contracting clones occupied EMRA, while CD4+ ones occupied mainly CM and EM. Certain responding clones were present in pre-infection memory, suggesting participation of cross-reactive memory.

TCRdb used MiXCR to reprocess the 5' RACE reads, holding one entry per CDR3 protein. Here the sample spans 550,000 to 600,000 distinct CDR3 sequences, about 18% being singletons. A remark on this clonotype: What it binds is unknown.

Germline loops: CDR1 SQVTM, CDR2 ANQGSEA. The CDR3 sequence is 13 residues long. V lost 4 bases, J lost 10 bases, and 10 bases stayed unmatched. J is TRBJ2-1 and V is TRBV29-1, with TRBD2 matching over 7 bases. Input material: PBMCs or a T cell subset sorted from them (not recorded which). This clonotype was obtained from an adult woman who had mild COVID-19 (a few samples of this study predate the infection). Cell type and time point are not known. DNA for the CDR3: TGCAGCGTTGCCAGGACTAGTCGGTGGGAGCAGTTCTTC. Its translation: CSVARTSRWEQFF.